A selection of T cell receptor beta chains follows, all from one sample in a study of T cell repertoires in cytomegalovirus infection. TCRdb reprocessed the reads with MiXCR, giving one entry per CDR3 protein. The sample shows roughly 60,000 distinct CDR3 sequences, about 30% of them seen only once. No antigen is known for these receptors. Sequencing input: PBMCs, sequenced either directly or after in vitro stimulation (not recorded which). The receptor set was obtained from a human donor in good health (CMV status not recorded). Some clones in this sample may be carry-over from other donors' samples. Both conserved end residues are part of each CDR3. Fields, in order: clone size, V gene, J gene, D gene, CDR3 protein, CDR3 DNA. D genes are given only for firm matches. The listing skips clone size in some rows; elsewhere it reads once, few, many or a size class.

.,TRBV7-6,TRBJ2-2,TRBD2,CASSVWTSGGTGELFF,TGTGCCAGCAGCGTGTGGACTAGCGGAGGCACCGGGGAGCTGTTTTTT
.,TRBV28,TRBJ2-1,.,CASSLRGDPSYNEQFF,TGTGCCAGCAGTTTACGAGGGGACCCCTCCTACAATGAGCAGTTCTTC
.,TRBV6-5,TRBJ2-1,.,CASSKSSSYNEQFF,TGTGCCAGCAGCAAGAGCAGCTCCTACAATGAGCAGTTCTTC
many,TRBV12-3/TRBV12-4,TRBJ1-5,TRBD1,CASSRQGDKPQHF,TGTGCCAGCAGTCGACAGGGGGATAAGCCCCAGCATTTT
.,TRBV30,TRBJ1-2,.,CAWSVLAWGYTF,TGTGCCTGGAGTGTATTGGCCTGGGGCTACACCTTC
few,TRBV19,TRBJ2-1,TRBD2,CASSIPGLAVNNEQFF,TGTGCCAGTAGTATACCGGGACTAGCGGTTAACAATGAGCAGTTCTTC
once,TRBV7-9,TRBJ1-1,.,CASSPEGVRTEAFF,TGTGCCAGCAGTCCTGAAGGGGTACGCACTGAAGCTTTCTTT
.,TRBV11-1,TRBJ2-1,.,CASSLRVRNDEQFF,TGTGCCAGCAGCTTAAGGGTCAGGAACGATGAGCAGTTCTTC
few,TRBV19,TRBJ1-1,TRBD1,CASSSGQARGAFF,TGTGCCAGTAGTTCCGGACAGGCTCGGGGAGCTTTCTTT
.,TRBV18,TRBJ2-1,TRBD2,CASSPLAGVYNEQFF,TGTGCCAGCTCACCACTAGCGGGAGTATACAATGAGCAGTTCTTC
.,TRBV10-3,TRBJ2-1,.,CAISEGFGRARSYNEQFF,TGTGCCATCAGTGAAGGGTTCGGACGGGCCCGCTCCTACAATGAGCAGTTCTTC
.,TRBV10-2,TRBJ2-2,.,CASRGGGAGTGELFF,TGCGCCAGCAGGGGTGGGGGGGCAGGCACCGGGGAGCTGTTTTTT
few,TRBV20-1,TRBJ2-1,.,CSAFAPGLYNEQFF,TGCAGTGCTTTTGCTCCGGGCCTTTACAATGAGCAGTTCTTC
many,TRBV7-2,TRBJ2-6,.,CASSPKVSGANVLTF,TGTGCCAGCAGCCCCAAAGTCTCTGGGGCCAACGTCCTGACTTTC
.,TRBV20-1,TRBJ2-7,TRBD2,CSAFSGRGGGTYEQYF,TGCAGTGCGTTTAGCGGGAGGGGGGGAGGGACCTACGAGCAGTACTTC
.,TRBV4-3,TRBJ2-3,TRBD2,CASSQELAGDTQYF,TGCGCCAGCAGCCAAGAACTAGCGGGAGATACGCAGTATTTT
.,TRBV12-3/TRBV12-4,TRBJ2-1,.,CASTRSGGSYNEQFF,TGTGCCAGCACCCGCTCCGGAGGGTCCTACAATGAGCAGTTCTTC
many,TRBV12-3/TRBV12-4,TRBJ2-1,TRBD2,CASSLFPAGGNEQFF,TGTGCCAGCAGTTTATTTCCAGCGGGAGGCAATGAGCAGTTCTTC
few,TRBV10-3,TRBJ2-3,TRBD2,CAISVASGAYTDTQYF,TGTGCCATCAGTGTGGCTAGCGGGGCCTACACAGATACGCAGTATTTT
.,TRBV4-3,TRBJ2-3,TRBD2,CASSRGQSWREGDTQYF,TGCGCCAGCAGCCGAGGTCAGTCATGGCGGGAGGGAGATACGCAGTATTTT
medium-sized,TRBV19,TRBJ1-2,.,CASSIGATLSNYGYTF,TGTGCCAGTAGTATCGGCGCTACCCTCTCTAACTATGGCTACACCTTC
.,TRBV20-1,TRBJ2-5,.,CSAIRGSETQYF,TGCAGTGCCATTCGAGGGTCGGAGACCCAGTACTTC
.,TRBV20-1,TRBJ2-1,TRBD1,CSARDSRNTGGNEQFF,TGCAGTGCTAGAGATTCTCGTAACACAGGGGGCAATGAGCAGTTCTTC
.,TRBV20-1,TRBJ2-5,.,CSAPPGPQKTQYF,TGCAGTGCCCCTCCGGGACCCCAAAAGACCCAGTACTTC
.,TRBV2,TRBJ1-2,TRBD1,CASVRGTAYGYTF,TGTGCCAGCGTCCGTGGGACAGCGTATGGCTACACCTTC
.,TRBV23-1,TRBJ1-5,TRBD1,CASSQSVTSPSDRGQGGNQPQHF,TGCGCCAGCAGTCAATCGGTTACTAGCCCTTCAGACAGGGGGCAGGGGGGCAATCAGCCCCAGCATTTT
.,TRBV18,TRBJ2-1,.,CASSPLGVNEQFF,TGTGCCAGCTCACCCCTGGGCGTCAATGAGCAGTTCTTC
.,TRBV19,TRBJ2-1,.,CASSIDFNEQFF,TGTGCCAGTAGTATAGATTTCAATGAGCAGTTCTTC
.,TRBV6-5,TRBJ2-1,TRBD2,CASSRGGPVYNEQFF,TGTGCCAGCAGTCGGGGAGGGCCAGTTTACAATGAGCAGTTCTTC
few,TRBV6-5,TRBJ2-5,.,CASSYLETQYF,TGTGCCAGCAGTTATCTGGAGACCCAGTACTTC
many,TRBV7-2,TRBJ1-5,TRBD1,CASSSQGGKNQPQHF,TGTGCCAGCAGCTCACAGGGGGGTAAGAATCAGCCCCAGCATTTT
.,TRBV4-1,TRBJ1-6,.,CASSHQVTGNSPLHF,TGCGCCAGCAGCCACCAGGTCACGGGGAATTCACCCCTCCACTTT